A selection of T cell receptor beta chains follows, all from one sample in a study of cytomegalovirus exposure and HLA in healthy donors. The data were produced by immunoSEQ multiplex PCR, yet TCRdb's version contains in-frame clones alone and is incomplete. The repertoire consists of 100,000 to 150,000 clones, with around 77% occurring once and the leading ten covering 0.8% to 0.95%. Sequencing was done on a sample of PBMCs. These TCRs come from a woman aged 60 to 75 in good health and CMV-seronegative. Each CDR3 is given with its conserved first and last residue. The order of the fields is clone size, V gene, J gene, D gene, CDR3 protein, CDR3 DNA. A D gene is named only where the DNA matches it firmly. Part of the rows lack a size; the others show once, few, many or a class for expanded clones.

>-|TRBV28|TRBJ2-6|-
CATLGRSGANVLTF
TGTGCCACCCTGGGCCGATCTGGGGCCAACGTCCTGACTTTC
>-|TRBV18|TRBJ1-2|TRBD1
CASSSGQGDNYGYTF
TGTGCCAGCTCATCGGGACAGGGGGACAACTATGGCTACACCTTC
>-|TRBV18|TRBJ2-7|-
CASSPTDAYEQYF
TGTGCCAGCTCACCAACAGATGCCTACGAGCAGTACTTC
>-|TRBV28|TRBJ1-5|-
CASSFKGLGRGQPQHF
TGTGCCAGCAGTTTTAAAGGGCTGGGGAGGGGTCAGCCCCAGCATTTT
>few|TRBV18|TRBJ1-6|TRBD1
CASSPRDRDNSPLHF
TGTGCCAGCTCACCAAGGGACAGGGATAATTCACCCCTCCACTTT
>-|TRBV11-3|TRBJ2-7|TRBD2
CASSLAGGPEQYF
TGTGCCAGCAGCTTAGCGGGAGGGCCAGAGCAGTACTTC
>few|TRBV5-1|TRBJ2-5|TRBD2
CASSLPGTSGTGETQYF
TGCGCCAGCAGCTTACCCGGGACTAGCGGGACTGGAGAGACCCAGTACTTC
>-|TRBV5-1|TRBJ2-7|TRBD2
CASSPRPGGSSYEQYF
TGCGCCAGCAGCCCGCGGCCCGGGGGGTCCTCCTACGAGCAGTACTTC
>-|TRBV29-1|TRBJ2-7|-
CSVLTGSYEQYF
TGCAGCGTTCTAACGGGCTCCTACGAGCAGTACTTC
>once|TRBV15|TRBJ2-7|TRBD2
CATSRGRAGGSPYEQYF
TGTGCCACCAGCAGAGGCAGAGCTGGCGGGAGTCCCTACGAGCAGTACTTC
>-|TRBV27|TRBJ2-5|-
CASSNDPGGRETQYF
TGTGCCAGCAGTAATGATCCGGGGGGCCGGGAGACCCAGTACTTC
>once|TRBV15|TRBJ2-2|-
CATSRGGGGGGELFF
TGTGCCACCAGCAGAGGCGGCGGGGGCGGGGGGGAGCTGTTTTTT
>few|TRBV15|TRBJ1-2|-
CATSRRSGGSYGYTF
TGTGCCACCAGCAGACGATCCGGGGGAAGCTATGGCTACACCTTC
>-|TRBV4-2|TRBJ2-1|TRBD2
CASSLRLAGGQNEQFF
TGTGCCAGCAGCCTTCGACTAGCGGGAGGGCAAAATGAGCAGTTCTTC
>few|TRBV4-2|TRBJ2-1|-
CASSQDRRGSYNEQFF
TGTGCCAGCAGCCAAGACCGCCGGGGCTCCTACAATGAGCAGTTCTTC
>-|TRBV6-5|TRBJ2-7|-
CARTPEGTFHEQYF
TGTGCCAGAACCCCGGAGGGCACCTTCCACGAGCAGTACTTC
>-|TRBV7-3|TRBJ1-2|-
CASSLESAGGYTF
TGTGCCAGCAGCTTAGAGTCAGCGGGTGGCTACACCTTC
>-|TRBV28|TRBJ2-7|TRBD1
CASSRRGQGLYEQYF
TGTGCCAGCAGCCGCCGAGGACAGGGCCTCTACGAGCAGTACTTC
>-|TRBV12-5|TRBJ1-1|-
CASGLALRADTEAFF
TGTGCTAGTGGTTTGGCCTTGCGGGCGGACACTGAAGCTTTCTTT
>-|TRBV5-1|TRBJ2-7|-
CASSLEPGSSSYEQYF
TGCGCCAGCAGCTTGGAGCCGGGGTCGAGCTCCTACGAGCAGTACTTC
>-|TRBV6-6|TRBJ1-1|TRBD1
CASGTGGLYTEAFF
TGTGCCAGCGGCACAGGGGGTTTGTACACTGAAGCTTTCTTT
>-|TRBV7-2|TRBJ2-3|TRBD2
CASSWGLAGGRVTDTQYF
TGTGCCAGCAGCTGGGGACTAGCGGGGGGGCGGGTCACAGATACGCAGTATTTT
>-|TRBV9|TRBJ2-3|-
CASSSRLMTSTDTQYF
TGTGCCAGCAGCTCAAGACTAATGACTAGCACAGATACGCAGTATTTT
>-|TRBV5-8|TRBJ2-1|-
CASSLGRSSYNEQFF
TGTGCCAGCAGCTTGGGGAGAAGCTCCTACAATGAGCAGTTCTTC
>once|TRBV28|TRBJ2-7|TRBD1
CASTLGDRAYEQYF
TGTGCCAGCACCCTGGGGGACAGAGCCTACGAGCAGTACTTC
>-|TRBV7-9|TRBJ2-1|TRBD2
CASSQGLANYNEQFF
TGTGCCAGCAGCCAGGGACTAGCTAACTACAATGAGCAGTTCTTC
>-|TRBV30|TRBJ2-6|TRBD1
CAHTGTGGFRANVLTF
TGTGCCCACACCGGGACAGGGGGCTTTAGGGCCAACGTCCTGACTTTC
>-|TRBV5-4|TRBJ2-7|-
CASSPVGADYEQYF
TGTGCCAGCAGCCCGGTCGGAGCGGACTACGAGCAGTACTTC
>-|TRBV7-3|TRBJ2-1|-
CASSLRTVLTSSYNEQFF
TGTGCCAGCAGCTTAAGGACAGTACTCACGAGCTCCTACAATGAGCAGTTCTTC
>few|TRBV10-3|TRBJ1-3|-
CAISESRGAVSGNTIYF
TGTGCCATCAGTGAGTCTCGGGGGGCAGTATCTGGAAACACCATATATTTT
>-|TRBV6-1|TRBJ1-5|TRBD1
CASTRTGTSNQPQHF
TGTGCCAGCACTAGGACAGGAACTAGCAATCAGCCCCAGCATTTT
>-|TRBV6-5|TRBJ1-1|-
CASSWGGGSVITEAFF
TGTGCCAGCAGTTGGGGGGGCGGGTCGGTAATAACTGAAGCTTTCTTT
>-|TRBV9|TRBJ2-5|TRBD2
CASSSYGLAGETQYF
TGTGCCAGCAGCTCATATGGACTAGCGGGAGAGACCCAGTACTTC
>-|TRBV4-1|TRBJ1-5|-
CASSQGVGGGQPQHF
TGCGCCAGCAGCCAAGGGGTAGGGGGGGGTCAGCCCCAGCATTTT
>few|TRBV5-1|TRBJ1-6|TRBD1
CASSQRPGTGGSTRPNSPLHF
TGCGCCAGCAGTCAGCGACCCGGGACAGGGGGTAGCACTAGGCCTAATTCACCCCTCCACTTT
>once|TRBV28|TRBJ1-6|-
CASSAGTNGSPLHF
TGTGCCAGCAGCGCCGGGACAAACGGTTCACCCCTCCACTTT
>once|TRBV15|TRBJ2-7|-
CATRDYPGNEQYF
TGTGCCACCAGAGACTATCCGGGCAACGAGCAGTACTTC
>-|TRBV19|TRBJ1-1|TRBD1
CASQDRGRSLNTEAFF
TGTGCCAGTCAGGACAGGGGAAGATCGTTGAACACTGAAGCTTTCTTT
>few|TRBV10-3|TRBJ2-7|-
CAISDTQGAEQYF
TGTGCCATCAGTGATACACAGGGAGCCGAGCAGTACTTC
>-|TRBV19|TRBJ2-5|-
CASSPSGDPETQYF
TGTGCCAGTAGCCCATCGGGAGATCCGGAGACCCAGTACTTC
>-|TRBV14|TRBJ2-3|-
CASSLLLGTTDTQYF
TGTGCCAGCAGCCTATTACTAGGTACGACAGATACGCAGTATTTT
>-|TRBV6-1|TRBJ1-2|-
CASGRGGTGYTF
TGTGCCAGCGGGCGCGGGGGGACCGGCTACACCTTC
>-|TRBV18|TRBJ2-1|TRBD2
CASSPLSGSGYEQFF
TGTGCCAGCTCACCACTAAGCGGGAGTGGGTATGAGCAGTTCTTC
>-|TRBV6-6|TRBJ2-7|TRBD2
CASSALAGYEQYF
TGTGCCAGCAGTGCACTAGCGGGCTACGAGCAGTACTTC
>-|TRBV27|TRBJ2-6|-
CASSLESSGANVLTF
TGTGCCAGCAGTCTAGAGAGCTCTGGGGCCAACGTCCTGACTTTC
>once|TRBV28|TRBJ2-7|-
CASSLRGSAGYF
TGTGCCAGCAGTTTACGGGGGTCGGCCGGGTACTTC
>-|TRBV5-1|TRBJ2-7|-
CASREWRGLYEQYF
TGCGCCAGCAGAGAGTGGAGGGGGCTCTACGAGCAGTACTTC